This is a list of T cell receptor beta chains from one sample in a study of shared clonotypes between healthy human individuals. The method was immunoSEQ multiplex PCR; TCRdb's version includes in-frame clones alone and lacks a portion of them. This repertoire shows about 820,000 clones, about 91% found once; its top ten account for 24%. The source material was naive CD8+ T cells sorted from blood. All receptors come from a young man in good health. The CDR3 runs from the conserved cysteine through the conserved F or W. The D gene is left open where the match is weak. Clone size appears in some rows only: once, few, many, or a class for an expanded clone.

D,J,size,V,DNA,CDR3
-,TRBJ1-4,-,TRBV7-9,TGTGCCAGCAGCTACGACAGTGAAAAACTGTTTTTT,CASSYDSEKLFF
-,TRBJ1-5,-,TRBV5-4,TGTGCCAGCAGCCCTGGGGTGGGAAGTCAGCCCCAGCATTTT,CASSPGVGSQPQHF
-,TRBJ2-1,-,TRBV4-3,TGCGCCAGCAGCCAAGGAGTTAGCGCCTACAATGAGCAGTTCTTC,CASSQGVSAYNEQFF
-,TRBJ1-4,-,TRBV23-1,TGCGCCAGCAGTCAGGAAAGGGGCGGCCCAGGGAAGAAACTGTTTTTT,CASSQERGGPGKKLFF
-,TRBJ2-3,-,TRBV29-1,TGCAGCGTTGTCCCAAGGAGCACAGATACGCAGTATTTT,CSVVPRSTDTQYF
TRBD1,TRBJ2-7,once,TRBV5-4,TGTGCCAGCAGCTTGAACAGGGGCTACGAGCAGTACTTC,CASSLNRGYEQYF
-,TRBJ1-1,once,TRBV25-1,TGTGCCACCCAGGGACTCCGGAACACTGAAGCTTTCTTT,CATQGLRNTEAFF
-,TRBJ2-7,-,TRBV27,TGTGCCAGCAGTTCAGTGGGACGACTTTACGAGCAGTACTTC,CASSSVGRLYEQYF
-,TRBJ2-7,-,TRBV9,TGTGCCAGCAGCGTACGACAGAGTCCCTCCTACGAGCAGTACTTC,CASSVRQSPSYEQYF
TRBD2,TRBJ2-1,-,TRBV7-9,TGTGCCAGCAGCCTGGGGACTAGCGGGGATTCCTACAATGAGCAGTTCTTC,CASSLGTSGDSYNEQFF
TRBD2,TRBJ2-3,-,TRBV27,TGTGCCAGCGGAAGTAGCGGGATTTCAGATACGCAGTATTTT,CASGSSGISDTQYF
TRBD1,TRBJ2-2,-,TRBV5-1,TGCGCCAGCAGCCTCCCGACAGGGGGAGGATCTGCCGGGGAGCTGTTTTTT,CASSLPTGGGSAGELFF
TRBD2,TRBJ2-7,-,TRBV27,TGTGCCAGCAGTTTATGGTCGACTAGCGGGAGACTCCACGAGCAGTACTTC,CASSLWSTSGRLHEQYF
TRBD2,TRBJ2-7,-,TRBV10-3,TGTGCCATCAGTGAGTCACCCACTAGCGGGAGGGCCTCCTACGAGCAGTACTTC,CAISESPTSGRASYEQYF
-,TRBJ2-1,-,TRBV10-3,TGTGCCATCAGTGAGGACGGCTCCTACAATGAGCAGTTCTTC,CAISEDGSYNEQFF
TRBD1,TRBJ2-5,-,TRBV25-1,TGTGCCAGCAGTGACAGGGGGCTCCAAGAGACCCAGTACTTC,CASSDRGLQETQYF
-,TRBJ2-7,-,TRBV5-6,TGTGCCAGCAGCTTAGGCCTATCGGCCTACGAGCAGTACTTC,CASSLGLSAYEQYF
-,TRBJ1-1,-,TRBV5-5,TGTGCCAGCAGCTTGAGCGATGGGTACACTGAAGCTTTCTTT,CASSLSDGYTEAFF
-,TRBJ1-1,once,TRBV27,TGTGCCAGCAGTTCATTACAGGGAACGAACACTGAAGCTTTCTTT,CASSSLQGTNTEAFF
-,TRBJ2-1,-,TRBV6-6,TGTGCCAGCAGTTACTCGGCTCCGACGGATGAGCAGTTCTTC,CASSYSAPTDEQFF
-,TRBJ1-1,once,TRBV19,TGTGCCAGTAGTATCTCCCTACAGGTCGGCGCTGAAGCTTTCTTT,CASSISLQVGAEAFF
-,TRBJ1-1,-,TRBV29-1,TGCAGCGTTCTGGGGGATGGGATGAACACTGAAGCTTTCTTT,CSVLGDGMNTEAFF
TRBD1,TRBJ1-1,once,TRBV7-9,TGTGCCAGCAGCCGGGGTACAGGGGTAGCTTTCTTT,CASSRGTGVAFF
-,TRBJ1-4,-,TRBV9,TGTGCCAGCAGCGTAGGGGCGGGAACTAATGAAAAACTGTTTTTT,CASSVGAGTNEKLFF
-,TRBJ2-5,-,TRBV10-3,TGTGCCATCGGATTTGGGGTGTCCGGGTACCGCGAGACCCAGTACTTC,CAIGFGVSGYRETQYF
-,TRBJ2-5,-,TRBV10-3,TGTGCCACCTTAGACAGCCAAGAGACCCAGTACTTC,CATLDSQETQYF
-,TRBJ2-7,-,TRBV28,TGTGCCAGCAGTTTTTATAGGGGATCCTACGAGCAGTACTTC,CASSFYRGSYEQYF
TRBD1,TRBJ2-7,-,TRBV2,TGTGCCGGACAGGGGGGATACGAGCAGTACTTC,CAGQGGYEQYF
-,TRBJ2-3,-,TRBV5-1,TGCGCCAGCAGCTGGACTCTTCCAGATACGCAGTATTTT,CASSWTLPDTQYF
-,TRBJ2-7,-,TRBV9,TGTGCCAGCAGCGTAGCTGGTCAGGGCCCCTACGAGCAGTACTTC,CASSVAGQGPYEQYF
-,TRBJ2-7,once,TRBV2,TGTGCCAGCAGTGAAGAGGGTGTCGACGAGCAGTACTTC,CASSEEGVDEQYF
-,TRBJ2-7,-,TRBV2,TGTGCCAGCAGTGAGTCTTCCGGACCCGACTACGAGCAGTACTTC,CASSESSGPDYEQYF
-,TRBJ1-5,-,TRBV27,TGTGCCAGCAGTTTGAAGGTCAATCAGCCCCAGCATTTT,CASSLKVNQPQHF
TRBD2,TRBJ2-1,-,TRBV11-2,TGTGCCAGTACGACTAGCGGGAGAAAGGGTGAGCAGTTCTTC,CASTTSGRKGEQFF
-,TRBJ2-1,-,TRBV9,TGTGCCAGCAGCGCTGGGGGTGAGCAGTTCTTC,CASSAGGEQFF
TRBD2,TRBJ2-7,-,TRBV5-1,TGCGCCAGCAGCTTGGCCGGTGGCGGGACTAGCGGCTACGAGCAGTACTTC,CASSLAGGGTSGYEQYF
-,TRBJ2-7,-,TRBV9,TGTGCCAGCAGCGTAGGTGACAGTAACGAGCAGTACTTC,CASSVGDSNEQYF
-,TRBJ2-3,-,TRBV28,TGTGCCAGCAGTGGTGGTAGCTGGAGGGCCACAGATACGCAGTATTTT,CASSGGSWRATDTQYF
TRBD1,TRBJ2-2,-,TRBV7-3,TGTGCCAGCAGCCCTAGTCCGGGACAGGGGTACACCGGGGAGCTGTTTTTT,CASSPSPGQGYTGELFF
-,TRBJ2-1,-,TRBV27,TGTGCCAGCAGTCCGGGGACCCTCAATGAGCAGTTCTTC,CASSPGTLNEQFF
-,TRBJ2-7,-,TRBV29-1,TGCAGCACCGTTGGGGCAGGGAGTCCCTACGAGCAGTACTTC,CSTVGAGSPYEQYF
-,TRBJ1-2,-,TRBV6-5,TGTGCCAGCAGCCCGGACCCTGGGAGCTATGGCTACACCTTC,CASSPDPGSYGYTF
-,TRBJ2-7,-,TRBV2,TGTGCCAGCAGTCTCCGGGGGTCCGCCTACGAGCAGTACTTC,CASSLRGSAYEQYF
TRBD1,TRBJ1-3,-,TRBV9,TGTGCCAGCAGCGTTGGGTACGGGACAGGGGAGCGCTCTGGAAACACCATATATTTT,CASSVGYGTGERSGNTIYF
-,TRBJ2-5,-,TRBV11-2,TGTGCCAGCAGAGGGTGGCAGGGGCGAGGAGAGACCCAGTACTTC,CASRGWQGRGETQYF
-,TRBJ2-7,-,TRBV9,TGTGCCAGCAGCGTAGCTGGGGGGAGCTCCTACGAGCAGTACTTC,CASSVAGGSSYEQYF
TRBD2,TRBJ2-1,-,TRBV5-4,TGTGCCAGCAGCAGGACTAGCGGGAGTTGGTTCTTC,CASSRTSGSWFF
-,TRBJ2-7,once,TRBV14,TGTGCCAGTGGCCGGGGCTACGAGCAGTACTTC,CASGRGYEQYF
-,TRBJ2-7,-,TRBV9,TGTGCCAGCAGCTCCCCTCGGGTAGGGGGCGAGCAGTACTTC,CASSSPRVGGEQYF
-,TRBJ1-5,-,TRBV2,TGTGCCAGCAGTGGGGAGAATCTGCCCCAGCATTTT,CASSGENLPQHF
-,TRBJ2-7,-,TRBV7-9,TGTGCCAGCAGCAGCTCGGGAAAGGGCTACGAGCAGTACTTC,CASSSSGKGYEQYF
-,TRBJ2-1,-,TRBV5-1,TGCGCCAGCAGCTTGGAAAGGGCCTACAATGAGCAGTTCTTC,CASSLERAYNEQFF
TRBD2,TRBJ2-1,-,TRBV15,TGTGCCACCAGCAGAGATAGCCTAGCGGGCAACAATGAGCAGTTCTTC,CATSRDSLAGNNEQFF
TRBD1,TRBJ2-7,few,TRBV29-1,TGCAGCGTTGAAGAAGACAGGGGCGGAGAGCAGTACTTC,CSVEEDRGGEQYF
-,TRBJ2-2,-,TRBV15,TGTGCCACCAGCAGAGTGGGGGCCCAGGGATCAACATCCGGGGAGCTGTTTTTT,CATSRVGAQGSTSGELFF